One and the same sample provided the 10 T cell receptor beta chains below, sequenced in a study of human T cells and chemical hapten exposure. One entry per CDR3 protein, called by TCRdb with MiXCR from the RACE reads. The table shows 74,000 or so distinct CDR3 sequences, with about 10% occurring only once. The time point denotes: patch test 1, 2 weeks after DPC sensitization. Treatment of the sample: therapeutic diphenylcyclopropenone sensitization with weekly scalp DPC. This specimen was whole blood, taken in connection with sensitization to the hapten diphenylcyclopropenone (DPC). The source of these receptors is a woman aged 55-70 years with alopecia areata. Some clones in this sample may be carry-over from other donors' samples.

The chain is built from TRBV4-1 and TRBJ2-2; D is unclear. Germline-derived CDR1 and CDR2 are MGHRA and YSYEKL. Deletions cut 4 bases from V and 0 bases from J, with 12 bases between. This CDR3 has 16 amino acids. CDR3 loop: CASSRVRFANTGELFF. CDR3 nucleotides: TGCGCCAGCAGCCGCGTGCGGTTCGCGAACACCGGGGAGCTGTTTTTT.

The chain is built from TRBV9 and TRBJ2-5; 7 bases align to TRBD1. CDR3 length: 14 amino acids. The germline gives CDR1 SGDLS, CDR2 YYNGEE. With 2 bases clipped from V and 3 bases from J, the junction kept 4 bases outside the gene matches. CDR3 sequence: CASSVDRAEETQYF. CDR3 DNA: TGTGCCAGCAGCGTCGACAGGGCCGAAGAGACCCAGTACTTC.

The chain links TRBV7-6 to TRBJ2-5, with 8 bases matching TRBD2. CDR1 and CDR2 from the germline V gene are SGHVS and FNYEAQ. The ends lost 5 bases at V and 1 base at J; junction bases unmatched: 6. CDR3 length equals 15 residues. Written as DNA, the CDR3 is TGTGCCAGCAGCGGGAGGACTAGCCCCCAAGAGACCCAGTACTTC. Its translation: CASSGRTSPQETQYF.

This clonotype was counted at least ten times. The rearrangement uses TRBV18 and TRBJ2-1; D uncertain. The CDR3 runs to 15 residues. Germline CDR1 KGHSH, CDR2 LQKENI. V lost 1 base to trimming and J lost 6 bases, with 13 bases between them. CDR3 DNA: TGTGCCAGCTCACCACTCGGGCGGACCCTCAATGAGCAGTTCTTC. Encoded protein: CASSPLGRTLNEQFF.

CDR3 sequence reads: CASSTGRFAYGYTF. The CDR3 coding sequence is TGTGCCAGCAGCACAGGGCGCTTTGCCTATGGCTACACCTTC. The chain combines TRBV12-3 or TRBV12-4 with TRBJ1-2, with D perhaps TRBD1 (6 bases). The length of the CDR3 is 14 residues. The V end was cut by 6 bases, the J end by 4 bases, with 15 bases between.

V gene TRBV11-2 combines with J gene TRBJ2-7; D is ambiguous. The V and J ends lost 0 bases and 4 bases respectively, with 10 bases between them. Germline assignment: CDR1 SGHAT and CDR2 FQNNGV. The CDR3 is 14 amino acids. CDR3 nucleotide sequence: TGTGCCAGCAGCTTAGATCTCACAGCATACGAGCAGTACTTC. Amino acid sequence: CASSLDLTAYEQYF.

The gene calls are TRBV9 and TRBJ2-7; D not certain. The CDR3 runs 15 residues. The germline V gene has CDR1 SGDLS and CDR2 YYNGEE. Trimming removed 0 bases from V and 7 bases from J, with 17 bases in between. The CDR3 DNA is TGTGCCAGCAGCGTAGGCGGCGGACCCTCTGGGGAGCAGTACTTC. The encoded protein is CASSVGGGPSGEQYF.

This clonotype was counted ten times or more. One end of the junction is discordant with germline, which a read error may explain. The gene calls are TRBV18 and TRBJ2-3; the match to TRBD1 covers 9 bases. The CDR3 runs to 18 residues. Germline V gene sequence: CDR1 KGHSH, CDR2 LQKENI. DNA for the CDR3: TGTGCCAGCTCACCACGACAGGGGGTCTTTCCAAGCACAGATACGCAATATTTT. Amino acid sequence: CASSPRQGVFPSTDTQYF. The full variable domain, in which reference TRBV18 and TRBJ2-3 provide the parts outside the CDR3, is NAGVMQNPRHLVRRRGQEARLRCSPMKGHSHVYWYRQLPEEGLKFMVYLQKENIIDESGMPKERFSAEFPKEGPSILRIQQVVRGDSAAYFCASSPRQGVFPSTDTQYFGPGTRLTVL.

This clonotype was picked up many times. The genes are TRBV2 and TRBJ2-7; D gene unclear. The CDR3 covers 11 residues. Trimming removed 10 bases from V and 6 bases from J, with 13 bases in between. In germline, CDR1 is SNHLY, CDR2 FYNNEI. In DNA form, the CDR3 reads TGTGCCACCCGCTTCGATACCGAGCAGTACTTC. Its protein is CATRFDTEQYF.

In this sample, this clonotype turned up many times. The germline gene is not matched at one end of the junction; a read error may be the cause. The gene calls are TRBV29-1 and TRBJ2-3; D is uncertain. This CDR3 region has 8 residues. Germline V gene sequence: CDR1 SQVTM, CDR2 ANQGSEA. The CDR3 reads CSVDTQYF. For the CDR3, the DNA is TGCAGCGTTGATACCCAGTATTTT.